What follows describes a single T cell receptor (beta chain). Its antigen target is currently unknown. Qualities for individual bases were not recorded, and no much larger clone is one base off. TCRbeta CDR3 regions were amplified from genomic DNA by means of the immunoSEQ Assay, a bias-controlled multiplex PCR. In the paper's pipeline: The number of nucleated cells in each sample was estimated by amplification of reference gene primers within the assay. To quantify the absolute abundance of each unique TCRbeta CDR3 rearrangement, sequence reads were collapsed and filtered. For each sample, productive Simpson clonality was calculated as the square root of Simpson's diversity index over productive rearrangements. Sourced from immuneACCESS, this table was stored by TCRdb with only in-frame sequences that have V and J called. A share of the clones is absent; for the studies checked, an unresolved V gene accounts for under half, and the remainder has no known explanation. V and J calls and clone size are copied from that table; D and trimming were computed from the DNA. This sample lists around 63,000 clones; approximately 92% were detected once. The ten top clones hold 18% of the sample.

Counted from cysteine to phenylalanine, this CDR3 has 16 amino acids. The DNA shown is the 48-base CDR3, in frame from base 1. Looking up the germline V gene (reference sequence) yields CDR1 LGHDT and CDR2 YNNKEL. The junction shows trimming of 1 base on V and 0 bases on J, plus 10 bases between the germline ends. This sample was taken from a study of blood T cell repertoires in COVID-19 (dated by TCRdb to the early 2020s). Turning to the overall study: The collaborator samples originated in the United States, Italy and Spain and spanned the acute and convalescent phases of COVID-19. Samples came from the ongoing ImmuneRACE study (first 160 participants) plus 1,254 subjects from 6 global collaborators. A de-identified subject ID, COVID-19 status, age in years and sex were almost always included in the sample metadata. The material from the prospective study consisted of cDNA or gDNA derived from T cells, B-cell-depleted T cells, or PBMCs. Where available, HLA class I and class II types were obtained from metadata supplied by the sample provider rather than from assay-based typing. A freely available public database, intended as a resource for researchers studying the immune response to SARS-CoV-2, is where the repertoires were released. Deeply sampled blood TCRbeta repertoires from subjects exposed to, actively infected with, or recovered from COVID-19 were included in the dataset.

General study outcomes and caveats: The amount of clinical and demographic metadata varied by source and participant and was provided uncurated.

One collaborating source in Seattle enrolled patients during active infection and followed them longitudinally through the course of disease. The collaborating institutions used their own protocols to collect whole blood in K2EDTA tubes. For TCRbeta analysis, collaborators shipped samples as frozen whole blood, isolated PBMCs, or DNA extracted from either of those sample types. This TCR derives from a woman in her sixties or seventies with COVID-19, enrolled during active disease. Material for sequencing was peripheral blood. In this chain, TRBV3-1 (or the pseudogene TRBV3-2) is recombined with TRBJ1-3; the D segment cannot be called with confidence. The CDR3 here reads CASSQVSPGSGNTIYF. The DNA sequence is as follows: TGTGCCAGCAGCCAAGTTTCCCCAGGCTCTGGAAACACCATATATTTT.